The 15 T cell receptor beta chains presented below share a single source sample, sequenced in a study of shared clonotypes between healthy human individuals. Positive CCR7 selection of CD45RO-negative cells yielded the naive CD8 cells, and terminally differentiated effector memory CD45RA+ cells were excluded. The data were produced by immunoSEQ multiplex PCR, yet TCRdb's version contains in-frame clones alone and is incomplete. The sample lists around 1.9 million clones, under 95% occurring once. Sequencing used naive CD8+ T cells from PBMCs. The receptors here all came from a man in his late teens or twenties in good health. Some clones in this sample may be carry-over from other donors' samples.

The chain carries TRBV27 and TRBJ2-7, with no clear D. Trimming removed 1 base from V and 5 bases from J, with 12 bases in between. Germline V gene data show CDR1 as MNHEY and CDR2 as SMNVEV (reference sequence). The CDR3 length is 14 residues. The CDR3 protein is CASSLFTEFNEQYF. DNA for the CDR3: TGTGCCAGCAGTTTATTTACAGAGTTTAACGAGCAGTACTTC.

The gene calls are TRBV4-1 and TRBJ1-1; D gene unclear. The CDR3 loop spans 16 amino acids. Germline V lookup: CDR1 MGHRA, CDR2 YSYEKL. V lost 0 bases to trimming and J lost 4 bases, with 15 bases between them. In DNA, the CDR3 is TGCGCCAGCAGCCAAGATTATCCGGGAAAGGGCACTGAAGCTTTCTTT. The encoded protein is CASSQDYPGKGTEAFF.

This rearrangement joins TRBV2 to TRBJ2-1; TRBD2 matches 10 bases. The CDR3 consists of 14 residues. The V and J ends lost 4 bases and 7 bases, in that order; junction bases with no gene match: 4. Germline CDR1 and CDR2: SNHLY and FYNNEI. In DNA form, the CDR3 reads TGTGCCAGCAGTGTTCGGACTAGCGGTAATGAGCAGTTCTTC. Amino acids: CASSVRTSGNEQFF.

This clone was seen a single time. The chain links TRBV28 to TRBJ1-2, with D perhaps TRBD1 (6 bases). The germline V and J ends were trimmed by 7 bases and 5 bases, with 20 bases remaining between them. The germline V gene encodes CDR1 MDHEN and CDR2 SYDVKM. The CDR3 has 15 amino acids. The CDR3 protein is CASMTQGQVGYGYTF. In DNA form, the CDR3 reads TGTGCCAGCATGACGCAGGGGCAAGTCGGATATGGCTACACCTTC.

The chain is built from TRBV6-5 and TRBJ2-3, with 12 nucleotides matching TRBD2. The junction had 4 bases not matched to a gene; V was cut back by 6 bases and J by 3 bases. This CDR3 is 15 amino acids long. The V gene's germline CDR1 is MNHEY and CDR2 SVGAGI. DNA for the CDR3: TGTGCCAGCAGAACGACTAGCGGGAGAACAGATACGCAGTATTTT. It encodes CASRTTSGRTDTQYF.

This rearrangement joins TRBV5-5 to TRBJ2-5; D ambiguous. The CDR3 spans 14 residues. With 3 bases removed from V and 2 bases from J, the gap between germline ends came to 11 bases. Germline V lookup: CDR1 SGHKS, CDR2 YYEKEE (reference sequence). CDR3 sequence reads: CASSSPGAQETQYF. CDR3 in DNA: TGTGCCAGCAGCTCCCCCGGAGCACAAGAGACCCAGTACTTC.

The rearrangement joins TRBV6-5 to TRBJ1-2; possible D gene TRBD1, 5 bases. Per germline, CDR1 MNHEY and CDR2 SVGAGI. CDR3 length: 16 residues. V was shortened by 2 bases and J by 8 bases, with 21 bases between the two germline ends. CDR3 nucleotides: TGTGCCAGCAGTTACGGCCCTGGGGGGGTCGTGGAAGGCTACACCTTC. It yields the protein CASSYGPGGVVEGYTF.

The rearrangement links TRBV7-8 to TRBJ2-7; possible D gene TRBD2, 6 bases. The CDR3 is 15 amino acids. V gave up 1 base and J gave up 2 bases, with 12 bases separating them. CDR1 and CDR2 (germline): SGHVS, FQNEAQ. CDR3 in amino acids: CASSLGGGAPYEQYF. As DNA, the CDR3 is TGTGCCAGCAGCTTAGGAGGCGGGGCACCCTACGAGCAGTACTTC.

This sequence joins TRBV4-3 and TRBJ2-1, with 10 bases aligning to TRBD2. The CDR3 is made up of 20 amino acids. V trimming: 1 base; J trimming: 6 bases; junction bases outside the gene matches: 18. Germline CDR1 reads LGHNA; CDR2 reads YSLEER. Written as DNA, the CDR3 is TGCGCCAGCAGCCAAGTAAAAGTACGACCCGGGACTAGCGACGGCAATGAGCAGTTCTTC. Residues: CASSQVKVRPGTSDGNEQFF.

V is TRBV7-6 and J is TRBJ2-1, with TRBD2 matching over 7 bases. V lost 4 bases and J lost 5; bases outside the gene matches: 14. This CDR3 comprises 17 residues. Germline V gene data show CDR1 as SGHVS and CDR2 as FNYEAQ. CDR3 region: CASSSVGGGGSHNEQFF. In DNA, the CDR3 is TGTGCCAGCAGCTCAGTGGGTGGCGGGGGATCTCACAATGAGCAGTTCTTC.

This clone appeared once. The genes are TRBV28 and TRBJ1-4; tentative D call: TRBD1 (6 bases). Trimming shortened V by 7 bases and J by 2 bases, and 14 bases separated the two germline ends. Germline V gene lookup returns CDR1 MDHEN and CDR2 SYDVKM. This CDR3 spans 15 amino acids. CDR3 sequence reads: CASTHRVGTNEKLFF. CDR3 nucleotides: TGTGCCAGCACCCACAGGGTAGGGACTAATGAAAAACTGTTTTTT.

In this sample, this clone turned up once. The V gene is TRBV29-1, the J gene TRBJ2-7; 15 nucleotides line up with TRBD2. This CDR3 comprises 16 residues. V was clipped by 2 bases and J by 5 bases; unmatched bases: 7. Germline assignment: CDR1 SQVTM and CDR2 ANQGSEA. This CDR3 is CSVERGLAGGIHEQYF. CDR3 nucleotide sequence: TGCAGCGTTGAACGAGGACTAGCGGGAGGGATCCACGAGCAGTACTTC.

The chain recombines TRBV5-8 with TRBJ2-7; 7 bases fit TRBD1. Germline loops: CDR1 SGHTS, CDR2 YDEGEE. This CDR3 contains 15 residues. With V trimmed by 0 bases and J by 5 bases, 8 bases remained unmatched. The CDR3 coding sequence is TGTGCCAGCAGCTTGGCCCCCAGGGGGTTCGACGAGCAGTACTTC. Its protein product is CASSLAPRGFDEQYF. The full variable domain, in which reference TRBV5-8 and TRBJ2-7 provide the parts outside the CDR3, is EAGVTQSPTHLIKTRGQQATLRCSPISGHTSVYWYQQALGLGLQFLLWYDEGEERNRGNFPPRFSGRQFPNYSSELNVNALELEDSALYLCASSLAPRGFDEQYFGPGTRLTVT.

The chain employs TRBV5-1 and TRBJ2-5; the match to TRBD1 covers 7 bases. Germline loops: CDR1 SGHRS, CDR2 YFSETQ. The CDR3 runs 13 residues. Germline trimming cut 5 bases from V and 5 bases from J; bases unmatched to any gene: 6. The CDR3 reads CASSTTRGETQYF. CDR3 bases: TGCGCCAGCAGTACCACCAGGGGGGAGACCCAGTACTTC.

The chain has TRBV9 and TRBJ2-7; D is unresolved. V was shortened by 7 bases and J by 0 bases, with 14 bases between the two germline ends. This CDR3 spans 14 amino acids. Germline CDR1 and CDR2: SGDLS and YYNGEE. The chain's CDR3 is CASSQTRSSYEQYF. The CDR3 nucleotides are TGTGCCAGCTCCCAGACACGAAGCTCCTACGAGCAGTACTTC.